This T cell receptor beta chain emerged from a study of T-cell memory formation after mild COVID-19. Findings and caveats of the study: Still unconfirmed is whether the second-wave clones peaking on day 37 recognized SARS-CoV-2. Mainly in CM and EM were contracting CD4+ clones; CD8+ were in EMRA. Some clones that responded were present in memory (sampled pre-infection), which suggests cross-reactive memory joined.

V was trimmed by 0 bases and J by 2 bases, leaving 14 bases between them. The CDR3 sequence is 16 residues long. Germline CDR1 is LGHNA and CDR2 is YSLEER. Note on this clonotype: Its antigen is as yet unknown.

Amplification by 5'RACE using constant-segment primers produced TCR alpha and TCR beta cDNA libraries that carried sample barcodes and UMIs. A single record per CDR3 protein comes from TCRdb applying MiXCR to the 5' RACE reads. The table includes nearly 200,000 distinct CDR3 sequences, roughly 18% detected once. Input material: PBMCs or a T cell subset sorted from them (not recorded which). V and J are TRBV4-3 and TRBJ2-7, with a weak D call TRBD2 (6 bases). The TCR originated in an adult woman who had mild COVID-19 (a few samples of this study predate the infection). Cell type and time point are not known. The CDR3 DNA is TGCGCCAGCAGCCAAGATCGGGGCGGGACCCCCTACGAGCAGTACTTC. As protein: CASSQDRGGTPYEQYF.